This passage covers 25 T cell receptor beta chains from one sample sequenced in a study of control samples from healthy donors and cancer patients (dated by TCRdb to the early 2020s). Library preparation used the immunoSEQ multiplex PCR assay. TCRdb provides this immuneACCESS table in a form limited to in-frame rearrangements. Some clones are lacking; in checked studies, under half of them reflect an unresolved V gene, and why the rest are absent is not known. For this sample the table gives roughly 86,000 clones, of which less than 95% were detected only once. Under 4% of the sample comes from the top ten. Sequences were obtained from blood. The receptors come from a woman aged 18-29 years in good health.

The gene calls are TRBV2 and TRBJ2-1, with 10 bases fitting TRBD2. V dropped 9 bases and J dropped 5; count of bases not matched to a gene: 7. This CDR3 has 14 amino acids. Germline assignment: CDR1 SNHLY and CDR2 FYNNEI. The CDR3 loop reads CARQLLAGNNEQFF. DNA of the CDR3: TGTGCCAGACAACTACTAGCGGGGAACAATGAGCAGTTCTTC. The full variable domain, with the rest looked up from reference TRBV2 and TRBJ2-1, is EPEVTQTPSHQVTQMGQEVILRCVPISNHLYFYWYRQILGQKVEFLVSFYNNEISEKSEIFDDQFSVERPDGSNFTLKIRSTKLEDSAMYFCARQLLAGNNEQFFGPGTRLTVL.

CDR3 sequence reads: CASSQSREDNQPQHF. CDR3 DNA sequence: TGTGCCAGCAGCCAATCCAGGGAGGACAATCAGCCCCAGCATTTT. The V and J genes are TRBV3-1 (or the pseudogene TRBV3-2) and TRBJ1-5; maybe TRBD1 (5 bases). The ends were cut back, 2 bases at V and 3 bases at J, with 11 bases in the middle. Germline V gives CDR1 LGHDT, CDR2 YNNKEL (reference sequence). The CDR3 has 15 amino acids.

V gene TRBV19 combines with J gene TRBJ1-4; 9 positions agree with TRBD1. The CDR3 runs 16 residues. Looked up from germline, CDR1 is LNHDA and CDR2 is SQIVND (reference sequence). Unmatched junction bases numbered 8, after V lost 3 bases and J lost 6 bases. CDR3 region: CASSMGITGGYEKLFF. The CDR3 DNA reads TGTGCCAGTAGTATGGGAATTACAGGGGGCTATGAAAAACTGTTTTTT.

The chain combines TRBV7-9 with TRBJ2-7; maybe TRBD2 (5 bases). There are 11 residues in the CDR3. Trimming took 0 bases from V and 10 from J, leaving 7 bases between them. In germline, CDR1 is SEHNR, CDR2 FQNEAQ (reference sequence). CDR3 bases: TGTGCCAGCAGCTTAGCCGGGAAACAGTACTTC. This gives the protein CASSLAGKQYF.

The genes are TRBV7-9 and TRBJ1-3, with D unclear. Trimming pared 1 base from V and 7 bases from J, leaving 11 bases between. Looked up from germline, CDR1 is SEHNR and CDR2 is FQNEAQ (reference sequence). The length of the CDR3 is 14 residues. Here the CDR3 DNA reads TGTGCCAGCAGCTTAGTCCTGGACGGTAACACCATATATTTT. Encoded protein: CASSLVLDGNTIYF.

The chain couples TRBV10-1 to TRBJ2-1; perhaps TRBD2 as D (6 bases). V was pared by 0 bases and J by 6 bases, with 15 bases between. Germline CDR1 WNHNN, CDR2 SYGVQD (reference sequence). This CDR3 comprises 16 residues. The CDR3 is CASSESGRGTINEQFF. CDR3 nucleotides: TGCGCCAGCAGTGAGTCGGGGCGGGGTACCATCAATGAGCAGTTCTTC.

The chain recombines TRBV24-1 with TRBJ1-2; TRBD1 matches at 9 bases. Germline V lookup: CDR1 KGHDR, CDR2 SFDVKD. The CDR3 runs to 22 residues. V was clipped by 3 bases and J by 0 bases; unmatched bases: 22. CDR3 in DNA: TGTGCCACCAGTGATCCACGACAACCCACGGGACAGGGTTTTAAAGCTAACTATGGCTACACCTTC. This gives the protein CATSDPRQPTGQGFKANYGYTF.

This chain joins TRBV10-1 and TRBJ1-1; D gene unclear. The germline V gene encodes CDR1 WNHNN and CDR2 SYGVQD (reference sequence). Trimming removed 3 bases at V and 2 bases at J, with 10 bases between. The CDR3 contains 14 residues. CDR3 residues: CASSDDLANTEAFF. The CDR3 DNA follows: TGCGCCAGCAGTGACGATCTGGCCAACACTGAAGCTTTCTTT.

The V call is TRBV18, the J call TRBJ1-1, with a tentative D call TRBD1 (5 bases). The germline CDR1 and CDR2 sequences are KGHSH and LQKENI. With 7 bases removed from V and 1 base from J, the gap between germline ends came to 10 bases. The CDR3 is 13 amino acids. The CDR3 DNA reads as TGTGCCAGCTGCGTGGGACCGAACACTGAAGCTTTCTTT. Translation gives CASCVGPNTEAFF.

V gene TRBV5-6 combines with J gene TRBJ1-1; D is unclear. Trimming left V 4 bases short and J 1 base short, with 8 bases between. CDR3 length: 13 residues. Germline CDR1 is SGHDT and CDR2 is YYEEEE. The CDR3 DNA is TGTGCCAGCAGCCCCCTCCGGAACACTGAAGCTTTCTTT. Translating it yields CASSPLRNTEAFF.

This clone is a singleton in its sample. The chain has TRBV6-5 and TRBJ2-5; TRBD1 matches at 8 bases. Germline CDR1 reads MNHEY; CDR2 reads SVGAGI. The V segment lost 6 bases and the J segment 5 bases; nucleotides outside the gene matches: 5. The CDR3 length is 13 residues. For the CDR3, the DNA is TGTGCCAGCAGGCCAGGGGGCTCCGAGACCCAGTACTTC. Amino acids: CASRPGGSETQYF.

V gene TRBV5-1 combines with J gene TRBJ2-7; perhaps TRBD2 as D (5 bases). The CDR3 spans 16 residues. The germline CDR1 and CDR2 sequences are SGHRS and YFSETQ. Trimming left V 3 bases short and J 2 bases short, with 18 bases between. For the CDR3, the DNA is TGCGCCAGCAGCTACCCCTGGACTTGTTTGGCCTACGAGCAGTACTTC. Protein product: CASSYPWTCLAYEQYF.

The rearrangement joins TRBV3-1 (or the pseudogene TRBV3-2) to TRBJ1-3; no reliable D call. The germline V gene has CDR1 LGHDT and CDR2 YNNKEL (reference sequence). The CDR3 length is 15 residues. Trimming cost V 1 base and J 3 bases, with 10 bases left between them. CDR3: CASSQGAAGGNTIYF. The CDR3 bases are TGTGCCAGCAGCCAAGGGGCTGCGGGTGGAAACACCATATATTTT.

This chain uses TRBV5-4 with TRBJ2-7; the D is unclear. CDR1 and CDR2 from the germline V gene are SGHNT and YYREEE (reference sequence). CDR3 size: 14 residues. V dropped 0 bases and J dropped 4 bases, with 11 bases sitting between them. The CDR3: CASSLGDSRYEQYF. The DNA for the CDR3 is TGTGCCAGCAGCTTGGGAGATAGCAGATACGAGCAGTACTTC. Full variable domain (missing parts from reference TRBV5-4 and TRBJ2-7): ETGVTQSPTHLIKTRGQQVTLRCSSQSGHNTVSWYQQALGQGPQFIFQYYREEENGRGNFPPRFSGLQFPNYSSELNVNALELDDSALYLCASSLGDSRYEQYFGPGTRLTVT.

The chain joins TRBV7-9 to TRBJ2-1, with 8 nucleotides matching TRBD2. The CDR3 sequence is 15 residues long. After removal of 4 bases from V and 8 bases from J, the junction contained 10 bases not matched to a gene. Germline CDR1 is SEHNR and CDR2 is FQNEAQ (reference sequence). In DNA form, the CDR3 reads TGTGCCAGCAGCTCAGCGGGGGCCCCCACGGATGAGCAGTTCTTC. Protein: CASSSAGAPTDEQFF.

The rearrangement links TRBV5-6 to TRBJ1-2; D not resolved. This CDR3 contains 14 residues. Germline CDR1 reads SGHDT; CDR2 reads YYEEEE. Trimming took off 0 bases at V and 2 bases at J, with 8 bases between the two ends. CDR3: CASSLGSPNYGYTF. The CDR3 bases are TGTGCCAGCAGCTTGGGGTCACCAAACTATGGCTACACCTTC.

The chain links TRBV5-1 to TRBJ1-4; perhaps TRBD1 as D (6 bases). The CDR3 is 21 residues long. Germline loops: CDR1 SGHRS, CDR2 YFSETQ. V lost 0 bases and J lost 0, with 24 bases in between. The CDR3 reads CASSLDGGAGHAAPTNEKLFF. In DNA form, the CDR3 reads TGCGCCAGCAGCTTGGATGGGGGCGCGGGTCATGCGGCTCCAACTAATGAAAAACTGTTTTTT.

The gene calls are TRBV2 and TRBJ2-3; TRBD1 matches 7 bases. Germline V gives CDR1 SNHLY, CDR2 FYNNEI. The V gene end was trimmed by 1 base and the J gene end by 4 bases; junction bases not matched to a gene: 2. The CDR3 is 14 amino acids. CDR3 protein: CASSEGTGPDTQYF. In DNA, the CDR3 is TGTGCCAGCAGTGAAGGGACAGGACCAGATACGCAGTATTTT. Full variable domain (rest looked up from reference TRBV2 and TRBJ2-3): EPEVTQTPSHQVTQMGQEVILRCVPISNHLYFYWYRQILGQKVEFLVSFYNNEISEKSEIFDDQFSVERPDGSNFTLKIRSTKLEDSAMYFCASSEGTGPDTQYFGPGTRLTVL.

This clone has a handful of counts. The chain combines TRBV7-7 with TRBJ1-1; no clear D. CDR3 length equals 13 residues. CDR1 and CDR2 from the germline V gene are SSHAT and FNYEAQ (reference sequence). V lost 1 base to trimming and J lost 1 base, with 4 bases between them. The DNA of the CDR3 is TGTGCCAGCAGCTTAGTTCCGAACACTGAAGCTTTCTTT. This sequence encodes CASSLVPNTEAFF.

The V gene is TRBV9, the J gene TRBJ2-3; no clear D. From germline, CDR1 is SGDLS and CDR2 YYNGEE. V gave up 0 bases and J gave up 3 bases, with 8 bases separating them. The CDR3 runs to 14 residues. In DNA form, the CDR3 reads TGTGCCAGCAGCGTAGATGGGAAGACAGATACGCAGTATTTT. Its translation is CASSVDGKTDTQYF.

This clone was detected only once. The rearrangement joins TRBV3-1 (or the pseudogene TRBV3-2) to TRBJ1-4, with 11 bases lining up with TRBD1. J was trimmed by 8 bases and V by 1 base; bases with no gene match: 3. Germline loops: CDR1 LGHDT, CDR2 YNNKEL (reference sequence). This CDR3 comprises 15 residues. The CDR3 reads CASSQGTGGREKLFF. CDR3 nucleotides: TGTGCCAGCAGCCAAGGGACAGGGGGCCGCGAAAAACTGTTTTTT.

This CDR3 is CASSQTGGTLQPQHF. DNA for the CDR3: TGTGCCAGCAGCCAGACAGGGGGGACTCTTCAGCCCCAGCATTTT. The chain uses TRBV3-1 (or the pseudogene TRBV3-2) and TRBJ1-5; 9 bases fit TRBD1. Germline V CDR1 and CDR2: LGHDT, YNNKEL (reference sequence). The CDR3 covers 15 residues. V lost 3 bases and J lost 6; bases outside the gene matches: 6.

The chain combines TRBV12-5 with TRBJ1-4; D remains unclear. CDR3 length equals 16 residues. Germline V gene lookup returns CDR1 LGHNT and CDR2 FRNRAP. Trimming took off 0 bases at V and 1 base at J, with 9 bases between the two ends. The CDR3 loop is CASGLVLGRTNEKLFF. CDR3 DNA sequence: TGTGCTAGTGGTTTGGTATTAGGGAGAACTAATGAAAAACTGTTTTTT.

The J gene is TRBJ2-3, the V gene TRBV6-5; D gene ambiguous. Per the germline V gene, CDR1 is MNHEY and CDR2 is SVGAGI. V gave up 3 bases and J gave up 3 bases, with 13 bases separating them. The CDR3 has 15 residues. The CDR3 loop is CASSYAGSETDTQYF. CDR3 nucleotides: TGTGCCAGCAGTTATGCCGGGTCGGAGACAGATACGCAGTATTTT.

The chain recombines TRBV20-1 with TRBJ1-2; D uncertain. The germline CDR1 and CDR2 sequences are DFQATT and SNEGSKA (reference sequence). V was trimmed by 5 bases and J by 8 bases, leaving 12 bases between them. The CDR3 is 11 residues long. The CDR3 loop reads CSARGRSGYTF. In DNA form, the CDR3 reads TGCAGTGCTCGAGGTAGGAGCGGCTACACCTTC.